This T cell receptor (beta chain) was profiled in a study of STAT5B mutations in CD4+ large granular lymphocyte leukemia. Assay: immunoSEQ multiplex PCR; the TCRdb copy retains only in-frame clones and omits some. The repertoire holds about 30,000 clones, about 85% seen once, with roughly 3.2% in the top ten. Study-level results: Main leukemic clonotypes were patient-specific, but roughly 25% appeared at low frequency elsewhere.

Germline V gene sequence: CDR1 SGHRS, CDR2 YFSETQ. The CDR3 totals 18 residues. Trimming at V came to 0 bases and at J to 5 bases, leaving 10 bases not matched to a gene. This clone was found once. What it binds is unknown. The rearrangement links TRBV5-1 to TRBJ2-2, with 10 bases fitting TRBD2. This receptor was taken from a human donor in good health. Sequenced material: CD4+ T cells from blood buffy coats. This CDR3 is CASSLGGTSAFRTGELFF. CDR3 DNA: TGCGCCAGCAGCTTGGGCGGGACTAGCGCCTTTAGAACCGGGGAGCTGTTTTTT.